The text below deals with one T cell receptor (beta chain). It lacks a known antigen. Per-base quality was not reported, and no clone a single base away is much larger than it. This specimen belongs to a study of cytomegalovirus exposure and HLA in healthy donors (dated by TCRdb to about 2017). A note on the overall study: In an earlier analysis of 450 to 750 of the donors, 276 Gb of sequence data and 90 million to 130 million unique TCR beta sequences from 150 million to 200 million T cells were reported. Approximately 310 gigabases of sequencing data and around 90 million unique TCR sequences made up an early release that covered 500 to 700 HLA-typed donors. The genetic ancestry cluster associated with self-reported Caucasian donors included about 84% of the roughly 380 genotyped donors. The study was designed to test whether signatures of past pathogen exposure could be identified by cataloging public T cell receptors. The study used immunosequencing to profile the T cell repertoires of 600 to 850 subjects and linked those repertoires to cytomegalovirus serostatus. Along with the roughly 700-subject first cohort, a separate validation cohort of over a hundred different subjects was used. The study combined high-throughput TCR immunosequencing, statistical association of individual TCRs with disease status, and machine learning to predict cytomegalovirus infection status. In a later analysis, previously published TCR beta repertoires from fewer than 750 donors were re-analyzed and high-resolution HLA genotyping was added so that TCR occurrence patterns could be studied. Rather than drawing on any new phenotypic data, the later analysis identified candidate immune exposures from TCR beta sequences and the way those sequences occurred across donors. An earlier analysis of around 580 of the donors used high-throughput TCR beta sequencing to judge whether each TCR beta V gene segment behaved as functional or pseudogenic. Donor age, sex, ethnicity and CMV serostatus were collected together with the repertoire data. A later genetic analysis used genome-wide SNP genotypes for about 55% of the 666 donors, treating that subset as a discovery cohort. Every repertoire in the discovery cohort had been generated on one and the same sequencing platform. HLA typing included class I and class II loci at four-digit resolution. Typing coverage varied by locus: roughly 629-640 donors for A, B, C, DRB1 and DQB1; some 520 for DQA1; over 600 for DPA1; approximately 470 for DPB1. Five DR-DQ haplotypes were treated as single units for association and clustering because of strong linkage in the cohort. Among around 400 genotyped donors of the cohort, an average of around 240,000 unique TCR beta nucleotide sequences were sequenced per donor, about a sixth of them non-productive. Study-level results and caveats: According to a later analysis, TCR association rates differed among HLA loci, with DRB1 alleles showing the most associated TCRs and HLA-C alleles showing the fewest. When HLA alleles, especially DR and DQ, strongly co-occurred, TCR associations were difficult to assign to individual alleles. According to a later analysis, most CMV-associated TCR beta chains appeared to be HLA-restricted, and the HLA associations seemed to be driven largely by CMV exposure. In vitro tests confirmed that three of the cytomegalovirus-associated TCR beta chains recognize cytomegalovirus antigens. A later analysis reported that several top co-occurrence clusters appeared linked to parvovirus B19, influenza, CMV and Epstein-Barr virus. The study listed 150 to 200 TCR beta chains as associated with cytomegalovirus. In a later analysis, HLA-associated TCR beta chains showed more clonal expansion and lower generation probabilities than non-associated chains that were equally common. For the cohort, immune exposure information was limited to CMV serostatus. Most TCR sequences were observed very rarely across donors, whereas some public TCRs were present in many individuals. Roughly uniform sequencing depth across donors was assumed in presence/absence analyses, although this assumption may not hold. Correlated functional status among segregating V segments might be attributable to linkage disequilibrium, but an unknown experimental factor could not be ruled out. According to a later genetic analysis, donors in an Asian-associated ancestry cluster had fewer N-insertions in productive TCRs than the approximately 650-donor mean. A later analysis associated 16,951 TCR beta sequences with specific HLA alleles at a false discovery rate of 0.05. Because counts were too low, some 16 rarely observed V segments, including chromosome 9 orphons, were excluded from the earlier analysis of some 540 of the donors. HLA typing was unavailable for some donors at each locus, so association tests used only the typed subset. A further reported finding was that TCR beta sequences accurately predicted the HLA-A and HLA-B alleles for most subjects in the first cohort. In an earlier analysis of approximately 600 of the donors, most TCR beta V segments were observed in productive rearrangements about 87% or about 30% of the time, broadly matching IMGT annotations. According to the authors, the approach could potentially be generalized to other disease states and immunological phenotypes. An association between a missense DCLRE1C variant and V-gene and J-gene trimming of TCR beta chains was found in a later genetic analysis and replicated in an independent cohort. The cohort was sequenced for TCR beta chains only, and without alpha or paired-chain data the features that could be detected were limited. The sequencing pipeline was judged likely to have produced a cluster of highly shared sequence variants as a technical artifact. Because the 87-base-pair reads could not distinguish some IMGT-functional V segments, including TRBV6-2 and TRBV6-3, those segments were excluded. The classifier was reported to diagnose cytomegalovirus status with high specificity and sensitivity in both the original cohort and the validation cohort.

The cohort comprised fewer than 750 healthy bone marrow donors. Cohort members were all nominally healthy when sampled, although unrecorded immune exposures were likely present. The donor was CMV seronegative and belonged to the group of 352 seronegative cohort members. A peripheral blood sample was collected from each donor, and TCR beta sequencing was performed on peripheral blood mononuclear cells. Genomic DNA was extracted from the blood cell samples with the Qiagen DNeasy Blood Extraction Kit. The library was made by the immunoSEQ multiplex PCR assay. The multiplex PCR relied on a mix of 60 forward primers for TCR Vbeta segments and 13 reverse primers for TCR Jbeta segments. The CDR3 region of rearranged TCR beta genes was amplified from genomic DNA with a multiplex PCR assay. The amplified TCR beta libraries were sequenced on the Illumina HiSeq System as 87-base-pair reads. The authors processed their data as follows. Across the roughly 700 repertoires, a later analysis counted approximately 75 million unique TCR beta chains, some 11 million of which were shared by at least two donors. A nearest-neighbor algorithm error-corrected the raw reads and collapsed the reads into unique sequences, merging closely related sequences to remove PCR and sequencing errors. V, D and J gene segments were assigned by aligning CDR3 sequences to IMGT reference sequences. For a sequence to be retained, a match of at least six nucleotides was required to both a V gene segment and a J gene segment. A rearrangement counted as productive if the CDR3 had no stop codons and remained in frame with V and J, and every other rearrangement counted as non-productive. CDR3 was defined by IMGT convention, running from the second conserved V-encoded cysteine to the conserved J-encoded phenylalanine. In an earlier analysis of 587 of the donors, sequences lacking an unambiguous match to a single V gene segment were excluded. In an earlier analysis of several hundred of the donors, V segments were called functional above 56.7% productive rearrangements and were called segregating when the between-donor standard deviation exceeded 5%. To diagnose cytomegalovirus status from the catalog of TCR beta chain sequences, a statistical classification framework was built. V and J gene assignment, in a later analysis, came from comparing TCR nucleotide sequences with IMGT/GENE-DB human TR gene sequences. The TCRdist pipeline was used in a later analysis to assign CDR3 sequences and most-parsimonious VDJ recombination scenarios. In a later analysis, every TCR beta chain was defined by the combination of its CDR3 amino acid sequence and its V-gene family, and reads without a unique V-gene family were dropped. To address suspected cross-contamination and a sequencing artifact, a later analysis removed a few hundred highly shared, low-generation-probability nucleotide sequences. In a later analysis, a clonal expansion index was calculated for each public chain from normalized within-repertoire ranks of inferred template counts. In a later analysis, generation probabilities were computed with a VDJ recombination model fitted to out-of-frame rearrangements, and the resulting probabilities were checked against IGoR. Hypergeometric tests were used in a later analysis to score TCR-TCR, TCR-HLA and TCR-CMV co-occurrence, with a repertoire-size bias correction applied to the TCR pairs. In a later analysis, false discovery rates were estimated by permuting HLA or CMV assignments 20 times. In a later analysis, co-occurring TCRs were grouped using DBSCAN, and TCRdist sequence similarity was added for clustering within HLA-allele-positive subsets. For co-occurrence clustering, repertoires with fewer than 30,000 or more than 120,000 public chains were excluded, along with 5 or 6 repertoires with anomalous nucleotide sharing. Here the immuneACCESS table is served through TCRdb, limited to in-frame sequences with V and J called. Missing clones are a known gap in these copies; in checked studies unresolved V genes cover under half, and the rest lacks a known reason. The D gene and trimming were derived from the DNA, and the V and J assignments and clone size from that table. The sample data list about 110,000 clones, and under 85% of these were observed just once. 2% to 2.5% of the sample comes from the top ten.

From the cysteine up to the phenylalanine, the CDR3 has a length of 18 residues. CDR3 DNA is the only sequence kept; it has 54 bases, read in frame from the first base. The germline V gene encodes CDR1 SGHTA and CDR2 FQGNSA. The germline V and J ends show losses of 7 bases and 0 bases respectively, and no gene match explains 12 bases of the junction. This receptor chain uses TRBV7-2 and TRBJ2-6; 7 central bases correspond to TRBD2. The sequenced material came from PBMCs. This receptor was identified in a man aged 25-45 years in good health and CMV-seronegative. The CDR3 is CASTTYWGGYSGANVLTF. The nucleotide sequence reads TGTGCCAGCACCACCTATTGGGGGGGGTACTCTGGGGCCAACGTCCTGACTTTC.